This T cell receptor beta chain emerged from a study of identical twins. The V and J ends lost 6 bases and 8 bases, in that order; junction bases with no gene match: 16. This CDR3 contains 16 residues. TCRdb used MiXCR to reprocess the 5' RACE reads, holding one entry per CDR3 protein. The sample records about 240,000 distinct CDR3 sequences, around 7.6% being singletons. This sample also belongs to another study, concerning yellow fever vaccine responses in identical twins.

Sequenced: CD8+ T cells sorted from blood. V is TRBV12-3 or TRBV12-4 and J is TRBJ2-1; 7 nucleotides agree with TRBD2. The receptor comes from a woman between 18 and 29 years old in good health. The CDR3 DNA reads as TGTGCCAGCAGCTTGGCTGACAGACTAGCTGTGGATGAGCAGTTCTTC. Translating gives CASSLADRLAVDEQFF.